This TCR beta chain was recovered during a study of cytomegalovirus exposure and HLA in healthy donors. The CDR3 runs 13 residues. Trimming removed 4 bases from V and 5 bases from J, with 12 bases in between. The germline V gene encodes CDR1 SGHNT and CDR2 YYREEE (reference sequence). This clone was seen a few times. As yet, its antigen is unknown. Points from the study as a whole: No immune exposure information besides CMV serostatus was available.

The PCR was carried out with 60 Vbeta primers and 13 Jbeta primers. The table came from immunoSEQ multiplex PCR; TCRdb's copy has only in-frame clones and leaves some out. The sample carries 74,000 or so clones, 70% to 85% recorded once. Sequenced material: PBMCs. This clonotype was obtained from a man aged 50 to 59 in good health and CMV-seropositive. V and J are TRBV5-4 and TRBJ1-2; D may be TRBD1 (5 bases). The DNA of the CDR3 is TGTGCCAGCAGCCCACGAGACAGATATGGCTACACCTTC. Amino acid sequence: CASSPRDRYGYTF.